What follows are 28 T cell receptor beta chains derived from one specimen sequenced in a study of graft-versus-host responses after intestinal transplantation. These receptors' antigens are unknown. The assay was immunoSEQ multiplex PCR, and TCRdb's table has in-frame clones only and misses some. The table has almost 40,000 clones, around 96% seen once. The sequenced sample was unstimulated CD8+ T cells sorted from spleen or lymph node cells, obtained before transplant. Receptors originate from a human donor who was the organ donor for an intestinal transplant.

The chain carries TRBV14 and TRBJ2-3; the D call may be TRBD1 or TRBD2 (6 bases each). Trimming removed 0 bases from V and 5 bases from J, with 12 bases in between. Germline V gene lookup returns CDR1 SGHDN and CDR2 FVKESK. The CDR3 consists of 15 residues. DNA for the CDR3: TGTGCCAGCAGCCAAGATGGGGGGCGTGTAGATACGCAGTATTTT. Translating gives CASSQDGGRVDTQYF.

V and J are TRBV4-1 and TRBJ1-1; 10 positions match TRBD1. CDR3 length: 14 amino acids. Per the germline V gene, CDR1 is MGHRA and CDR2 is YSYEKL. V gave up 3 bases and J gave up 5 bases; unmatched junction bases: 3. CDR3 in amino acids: CASSQTGGLTEAFF. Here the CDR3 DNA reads TGCGCCAGCAGCCAGACAGGGGGCTTGACTGAAGCTTTCTTT.

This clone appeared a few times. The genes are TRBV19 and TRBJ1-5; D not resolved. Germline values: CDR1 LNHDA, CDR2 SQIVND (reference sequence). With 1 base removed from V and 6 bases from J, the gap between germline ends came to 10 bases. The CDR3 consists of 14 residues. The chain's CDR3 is CASSIAGSGQPQHF. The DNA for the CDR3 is TGTGCCAGTAGTATAGCGGGGAGTGGTCAGCCCCAGCATTTT.

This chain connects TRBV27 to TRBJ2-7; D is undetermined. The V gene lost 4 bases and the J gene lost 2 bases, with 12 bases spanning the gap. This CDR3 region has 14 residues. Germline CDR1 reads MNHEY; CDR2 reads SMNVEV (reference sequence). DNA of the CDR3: TGTGCCAGCAGTTCGTTCGACGCTACCTACGAGCAGTACTTC. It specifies CASSSFDATYEQYF.

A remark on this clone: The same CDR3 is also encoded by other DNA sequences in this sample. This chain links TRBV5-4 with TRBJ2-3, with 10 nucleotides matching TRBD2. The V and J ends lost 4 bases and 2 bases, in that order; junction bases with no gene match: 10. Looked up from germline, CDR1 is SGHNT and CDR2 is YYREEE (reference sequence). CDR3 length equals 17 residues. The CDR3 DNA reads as TGTGCCAGCAGCCTGGAGGTAGCGGGGGGACTCACAGATACGCAGTATTTT. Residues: CASSLEVAGGLTDTQYF.

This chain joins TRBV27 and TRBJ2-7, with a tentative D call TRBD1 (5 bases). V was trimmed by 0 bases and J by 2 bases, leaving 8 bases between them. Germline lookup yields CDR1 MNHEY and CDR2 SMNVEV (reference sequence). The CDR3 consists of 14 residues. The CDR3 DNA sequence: TGTGCCAGCAGTTTATCGTGGGGCGCCTACGAGCAGTACTTC. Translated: CASSLSWGAYEQYF.

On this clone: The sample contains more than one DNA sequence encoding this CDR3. CDR3 bases: TGTGCCAGCAGCTTGGGTGTCAGCGGAAACTACGAGCAGTACTTC. Translating it yields CASSLGVSGNYEQYF. This rearrangement joins TRBV7-2 to TRBJ2-7, with D possibly TRBD2 on 5 matching bases. V was shortened by 3 bases and J by 3 bases, with 15 bases between the two germline ends. The CDR3 sequence is 15 residues long. Per germline, CDR1 SGHTA and CDR2 FQGNSA.

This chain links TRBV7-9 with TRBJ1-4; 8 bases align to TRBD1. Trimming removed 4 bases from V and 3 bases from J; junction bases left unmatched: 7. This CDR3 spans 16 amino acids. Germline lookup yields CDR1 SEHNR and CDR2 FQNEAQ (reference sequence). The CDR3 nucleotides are TGTGCCAGCAGCTCTCTGGACAGGGATCCTAATGAAAAACTGTTTTTT. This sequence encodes CASSSLDRDPNEKLFF.

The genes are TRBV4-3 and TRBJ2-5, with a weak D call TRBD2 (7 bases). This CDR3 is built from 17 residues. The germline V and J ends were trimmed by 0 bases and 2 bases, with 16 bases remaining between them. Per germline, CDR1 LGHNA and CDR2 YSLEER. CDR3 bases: TGCGCCAGCAGCCAAGATATGAGAGAGGGGGGGCAAGAGACCCAGTACTTC. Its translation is CASSQDMREGGQETQYF.

The CDR3 spells CAISDTDTQYF. For the CDR3, the DNA is TGTGCCATCAGTGACACAGATACGCAGTATTTT. The rearrangement links TRBV10-3 to TRBJ2-3; the D is unclear. Germline V lookup: CDR1 ENHRY, CDR2 SYGVKD. This CDR3 has 11 residues. V was cut by 3 bases and J by 2 bases, with 0 bases left in between.

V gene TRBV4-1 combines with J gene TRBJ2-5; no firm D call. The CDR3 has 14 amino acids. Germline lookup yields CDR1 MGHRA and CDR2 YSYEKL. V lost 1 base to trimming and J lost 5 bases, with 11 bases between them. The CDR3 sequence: CASSQVLQGETQYF. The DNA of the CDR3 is TGCGCCAGCAGCCAAGTCCTCCAAGGGGAGACCCAGTACTTC.

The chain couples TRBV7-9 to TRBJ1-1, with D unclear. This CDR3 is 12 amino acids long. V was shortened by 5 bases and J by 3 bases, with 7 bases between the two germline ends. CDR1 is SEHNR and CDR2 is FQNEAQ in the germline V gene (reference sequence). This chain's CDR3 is CASSLTYTEAFF. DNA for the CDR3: TGTGCCAGCAGCCTTACCTACACTGAAGCTTTCTTT.

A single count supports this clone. In DNA, the CDR3 is TGTGCCAGCAGTTTTTGGGGGGGGATGAACACTGAAGCTTTCTTT. It encodes CASSFWGGMNTEAFF. The chain recombines TRBV28 with TRBJ1-1; D perhaps matches TRBD1 (5 bases). V was pared by 3 bases and J by 0 bases, with 11 bases between. Germline CDR1 reads MDHEN; CDR2 reads SYDVKM. The CDR3 runs 15 residues.

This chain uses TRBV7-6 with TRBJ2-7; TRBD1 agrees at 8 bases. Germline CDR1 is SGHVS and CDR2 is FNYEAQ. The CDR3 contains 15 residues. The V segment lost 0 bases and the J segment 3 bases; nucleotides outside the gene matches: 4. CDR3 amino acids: CASSLAGTGYYEQYF. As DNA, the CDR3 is TGTGCCAGCAGCTTAGCGGGGACAGGATACTACGAGCAGTACTTC.

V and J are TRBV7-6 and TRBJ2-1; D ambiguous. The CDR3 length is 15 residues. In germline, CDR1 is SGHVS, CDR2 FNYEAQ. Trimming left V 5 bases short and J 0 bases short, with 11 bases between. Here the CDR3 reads CASSPAFTSYNEQFF. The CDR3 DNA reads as TGTGCCAGCAGCCCTGCTTTCACCTCCTACAATGAGCAGTTCTTC.

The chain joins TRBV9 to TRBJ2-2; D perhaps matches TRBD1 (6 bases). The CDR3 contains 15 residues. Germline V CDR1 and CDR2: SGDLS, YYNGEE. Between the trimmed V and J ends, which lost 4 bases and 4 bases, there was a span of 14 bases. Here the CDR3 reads CASSTGSSGTGELFF. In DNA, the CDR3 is TGTGCCAGCAGCACAGGGTCCTCGGGCACCGGGGAGCTGTTTTTT.

CDR3 sequence reads: CASSLVPGYDGYTF. DNA of the CDR3: TGCGCCAGCAGCTTGGTACCCGGGTATGATGGCTACACCTTC. J is TRBJ1-2 and V is TRBV5-1, with unresolved D. The CDR3 spans 14 residues. V lost 0 bases and J 6 bases, leaving 12 bases between the germline ends. Germline lookup yields CDR1 SGHRS and CDR2 YFSETQ.

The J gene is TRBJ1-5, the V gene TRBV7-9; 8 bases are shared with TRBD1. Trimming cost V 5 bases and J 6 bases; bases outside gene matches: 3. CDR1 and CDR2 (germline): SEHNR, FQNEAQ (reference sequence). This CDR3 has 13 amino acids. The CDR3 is CASSQGAFQPQHF. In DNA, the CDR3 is TGTGCCAGCAGCCAGGGGGCGTTTCAGCCCCAGCATTTT.

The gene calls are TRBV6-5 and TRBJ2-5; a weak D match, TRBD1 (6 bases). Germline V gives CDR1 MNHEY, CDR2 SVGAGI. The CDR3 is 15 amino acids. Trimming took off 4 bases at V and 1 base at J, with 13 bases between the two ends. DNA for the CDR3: TGTGCCAGCAGTTTATGGGACAACCCCCAAGAGACCCAGTACTTC. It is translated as CASSLWDNPQETQYF.

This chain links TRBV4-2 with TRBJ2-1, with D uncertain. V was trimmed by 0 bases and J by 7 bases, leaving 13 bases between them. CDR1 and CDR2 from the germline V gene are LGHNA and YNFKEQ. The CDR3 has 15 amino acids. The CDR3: CASSQDSLGQNEQFF. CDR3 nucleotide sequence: TGTGCCAGCAGCCAAGATTCTTTAGGGCAGAATGAGCAGTTCTTC.

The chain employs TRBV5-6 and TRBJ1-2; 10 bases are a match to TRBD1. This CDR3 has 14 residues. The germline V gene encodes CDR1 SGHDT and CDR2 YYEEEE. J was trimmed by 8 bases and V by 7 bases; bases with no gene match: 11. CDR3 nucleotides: TGTGCCAGCTCCCTAATTGGGACAGGGGTCGGCTACACCTTC. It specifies CASSLIGTGVGYTF. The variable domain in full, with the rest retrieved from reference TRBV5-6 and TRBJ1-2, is DAGVTQSPTHLIKTRGQQVTLRCSPKSGHDTVSWYQQALGQGPQFIFQYYEEEERQRGNFPDRFSGHQFPNYSSELNVNALLLGDSALYLCASSLIGTGVGYTFGSGTRLTVV.

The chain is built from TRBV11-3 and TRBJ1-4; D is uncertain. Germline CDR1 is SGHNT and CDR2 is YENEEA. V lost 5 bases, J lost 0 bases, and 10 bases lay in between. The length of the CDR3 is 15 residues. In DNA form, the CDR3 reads TGTGCCAGCAGCCTCTCGCGGGCAACTAATGAAAAACTGTTTTTT. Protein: CASSLSRATNEKLFF.

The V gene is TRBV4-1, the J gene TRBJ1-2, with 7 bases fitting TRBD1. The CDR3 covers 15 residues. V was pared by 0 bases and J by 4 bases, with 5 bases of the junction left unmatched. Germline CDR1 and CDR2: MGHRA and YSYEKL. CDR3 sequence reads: CASSQDPGTAYGYTF. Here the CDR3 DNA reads TGCGCCAGCAGCCAAGATCCCGGGACAGCCTATGGCTACACCTTC.

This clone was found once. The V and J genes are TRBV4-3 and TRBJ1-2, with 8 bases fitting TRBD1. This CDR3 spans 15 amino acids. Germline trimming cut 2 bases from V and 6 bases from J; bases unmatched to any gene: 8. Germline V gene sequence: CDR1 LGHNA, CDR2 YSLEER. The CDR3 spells CASSQQDRGGDGYTF. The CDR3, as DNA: TGCGCCAGCAGCCAACAAGACAGGGGAGGCGATGGCTACACCTTC.

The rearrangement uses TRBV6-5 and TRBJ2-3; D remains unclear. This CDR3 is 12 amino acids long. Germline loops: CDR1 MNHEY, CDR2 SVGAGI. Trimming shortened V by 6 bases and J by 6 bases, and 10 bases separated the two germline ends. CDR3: CASSLGHDTQYF. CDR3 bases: TGTGCCAGCAGCCTAGGTCACGATACGCAGTATTTT.

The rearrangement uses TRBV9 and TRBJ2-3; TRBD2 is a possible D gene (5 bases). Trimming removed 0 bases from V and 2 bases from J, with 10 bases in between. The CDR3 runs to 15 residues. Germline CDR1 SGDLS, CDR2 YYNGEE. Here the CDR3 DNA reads TGTGCCAGCAGCGTAGATGGACTTACCACAGATACGCAGTATTTT. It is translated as CASSVDGLTTDTQYF.

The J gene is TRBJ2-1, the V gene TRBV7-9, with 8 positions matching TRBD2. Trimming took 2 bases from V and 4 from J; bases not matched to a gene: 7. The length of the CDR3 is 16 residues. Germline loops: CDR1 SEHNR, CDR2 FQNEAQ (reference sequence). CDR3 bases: TGTGCCAGCAGCTTAACTGTAGCGGGGACTTACAATGAGCAGTTCTTC. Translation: CASSLTVAGTYNEQFF.

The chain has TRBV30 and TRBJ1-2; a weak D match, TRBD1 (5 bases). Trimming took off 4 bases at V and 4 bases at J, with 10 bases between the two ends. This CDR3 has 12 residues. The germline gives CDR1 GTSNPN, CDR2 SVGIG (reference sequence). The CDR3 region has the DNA TGTGCCTGGACCCCGGGGGGCTATGGCTACACCTTC. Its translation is CAWTPGGYGYTF.